Shown below are 23 T cell receptor beta chains from a single sample sequenced in a study of regulatory T cells in long-lasting Graves disease. Building the TCR beta libraries relied on iRepertoire HTBI primers, and CDR3 regions underwent Arm-PCR. A single record per CDR3 protein comes from TCRdb applying MiXCR to the multiplex PCR reads. Of a few hundred thousand distinct CDR3 sequences in the sample, over 9.5% are singletons; the top ten hold approximately 17%. Time point specified: newly diagnosed GD, antithyroid drugs for less than 3 months. The authors made the TCR library using RNA they extracted from PBMCs. These data were likewise used in another study, on T cells in Graves' hyperthyroidism and ophthalmopathy.

The sample consisted of peripheral blood mononuclear cells (PBMCs), taken at new diagnosis, from a patient treated with antithyroid drugs. The receptor source for this set is a young woman with Graves disease.

This clonotype was detected many times. This sequence joins TRBV18 and TRBJ2-7; 7 bases agree with TRBD2. Losses at the gene ends were 4 bases for V and 6 bases for J; bases not matched to a gene: 6. The V gene's germline CDR1 is KGHSH and CDR2 LQKENI. CDR3 length: 13 residues. The CDR3 loop reads CASSLVGEGEQYF. CDR3 nucleotide sequence: TGTGCCAGCTCACTTGTGGGGGAGGGCGAGCAGTACTTC.

This clonotype was detected a few times. V usage is TRBV10-3 and J usage is TRBJ1-4; 7 bases line up with TRBD1. The V segment lost 5 bases and the J segment 6 bases; nucleotides outside the gene matches: 3. Per germline, CDR1 ENHRY and CDR2 SYGVKD. This CDR3 contains 13 residues. CDR3 coding DNA: TGTGCCATCAGTATGGGACAGCATGAAAAACTGTTTTTT. Amino acids: CAISMGQHEKLFF.

This clonotype has just a few counts. The chain joins TRBV15 to TRBJ1-3; tentative D call: TRBD1 (5 bases). V was pared by 8 bases and J by 3 bases, with 17 bases between. This CDR3 has 15 residues. The germline V gene has CDR1 LNHNV and CDR2 YYDKDF (reference sequence). The CDR3 spells CATGRDLKFGNTIYF. The CDR3 DNA reads as TGTGCCACCGGTCGGGACCTTAAATTTGGAAACACCATATATTTT.

This clonotype appeared many times. This sequence joins TRBV6-5 and TRBJ2-2, with D unresolved. Trimming stripped 2 bases from V and 5 bases from J, with 6 bases between. This CDR3 is 13 amino acids long. Germline V gene data show CDR1 as MNHEY and CDR2 as SVGAGI. CDR3 protein: CASSYRHTGELFF. The CDR3 DNA reads as TGTGCCAGCAGTTACCGGCATACCGGGGAGCTGTTTTTT.

This clonotype was recorded many times. This sequence joins TRBV7-9 and TRBJ1-1, with a weak D call TRBD1 (6 bases). Germline assignment: CDR1 SEHNR and CDR2 FQNEAQ (reference sequence). V lost 2 bases, J lost 3 bases, and 19 bases lay in between. The CDR3 sequence is 17 residues long. The CDR3 is CASSLNRYTGRDTEAFF. The CDR3 DNA is TGTGCCAGCAGCTTAAATCGTTATACAGGGCGGGACACTGAAGCTTTCTTT.

This clonotype has more than one count but fewer than ten. The CDR3 DNA is TGTGCCACCAGCAGAGATCGGGGCCTCGAGCAGTTCTTC. It translates to CATSRDRGLEQFF. The chain links TRBV15 to TRBJ2-1; D may correspond to TRBD1 or TRBD2 (5 bases each). Trimming removed 0 bases at V and 10 bases at J, with 10 bases between. Germline V gene sequence: CDR1 LNHNV, CDR2 YYDKDF (reference sequence). The CDR3 sequence is 13 residues long.

This clonotype showed up just a few times. The chain couples TRBV20-1 to TRBJ2-2; weak D call: TRBD1 (7 bases). Trimming removed 5 bases from V and 4 bases from J, with 17 bases in between. The CDR3 is 15 amino acids. Germline loops: CDR1 DFQATT, CDR2 SNEGSKA (reference sequence). The CDR3 region is CSAEIRGAGTGELFF. The CDR3 DNA follows: TGCAGTGCTGAAATCAGGGGGGCGGGCACCGGGGAGCTGTTTTTT.

The V call is TRBV29-1, the J call TRBJ2-1, with D possibly matching TRBD2 (5 bases). Germline values: CDR1 SQVTM, CDR2 ANQGSEA. CDR3 size: 13 residues. V was pared by 0 bases and J by 9 bases, with 12 bases between. The CDR3 loop is CSVEDRGLLEQFF. The CDR3 bases are TGCAGCGTTGAAGATCGGGGATTACTTGAGCAGTTCTTC.

Many counts were recorded for this clonotype. The chain employs TRBV12-3 or TRBV12-4 and TRBJ1-4; D perhaps matches TRBD1 (5 bases). Between the trimmed V and J ends, which lost 8 bases and 0 bases, there was a span of 7 bases. This CDR3 region has 13 residues. Here the CDR3 reads CASGAATNEKLFF. CDR3 DNA: TGTGCCAGCGGGGCTGCAACTAATGAAAAACTGTTTTTT.

The V and J genes are TRBV7-8 and TRBJ2-4, with D possibly TRBD2 on 6 matching bases. The CDR3 spans 12 residues. The V gene's germline CDR1 is SGHVS and CDR2 FQNEAQ. Trimming left V 8 bases short and J 2 bases short, with 7 bases between. The chain's CDR3 is CASRDSKNIQYF. The DNA of the CDR3 is TGTGCCAGCCGGGACTCCAAAAACATTCAGTACTTC.

This clonotype was seen more than once but under ten times. The chain joins TRBV15 to TRBJ1-1; a weak D match, TRBD1 (6 bases). This CDR3 spans 15 amino acids. Deletions cut 1 base from V and 1 base from J, with 10 bases between. CDR1 and CDR2 (germline): LNHNV, YYDKDF (reference sequence). This chain's CDR3 is CATSRAYRENTEAFF. The CDR3 bases are TGTGCCACCAGCAGAGCGTACAGGGAGAACACTGAAGCTTTCTTT. The full variable domain, completed using reference TRBV15 and TRBJ1-1, is DAMVIQNPRYQVTQFGKPVTLSCSQTLNHNVMYWYQQKSSQAPKLLFHYYDKDFNNEADTPDNFQSRRPNTSFCFLDIRSPGLGDTAMYLCATSRAYRENTEAFFGQGTRLTVV.

Many counts were recorded for this clonotype. The rearrangement joins TRBV20-1 to TRBJ2-7; unclear D gene. Trimming took off 1 base at V and 3 bases at J, with 10 bases between the two ends. This CDR3 region has 13 residues. Germline V gene data show CDR1 as DFQATT and CDR2 as SNEGSKA (reference sequence). CDR3 sequence reads: CSARAAGHYEQYF. In DNA form, the CDR3 reads TGCAGTGCTAGAGCCGCAGGTCACTACGAGCAGTACTTC.

This clonotype was observed a single time. The J gene is TRBJ2-2, the V gene TRBV10-3; weak D call: TRBD2 (7 bases). CDR3 length: 15 residues. V lost 8 bases to trimming and J lost 1 base, with 14 bases between them. Looked up from germline, CDR1 is ENHRY and CDR2 is SYGVKD. This chain's CDR3 is CAIGGGGLNTGELFF. CDR3 DNA sequence: TGTGCCATCGGAGGGGGGGGATTGAACACCGGGGAGCTGTTTTTT.

The CDR3 DNA follows: TGTGCCAGCAGTGTGACAGGGTTGCCCAATGAGCAGTTCTTC. Its protein is CASSVTGLPNEQFF. This rearrangement joins TRBV27 to TRBJ2-1; 7 positions match TRBD1. CDR1 and CDR2 (germline): MNHEY, SMNVEV (reference sequence). Losses at the gene ends were 5 bases for V and 6 bases for J; bases not matched to a gene: 7. The CDR3 covers 14 residues.

This clonotype was observed a handful of times. J is TRBJ2-2 and V is TRBV12-3 or TRBV12-4, with 7 bases identical to TRBD2. J lost 4 bases, V lost 1 base, and 3 bases had no gene match. The CDR3 is made up of 15 amino acids. The CDR3 region is CASSLGRGTTGELFF. For the CDR3, the DNA is TGTGCCAGCAGTTTAGGGCGGGGGACCACCGGGGAGCTGTTTTTT.

V is TRBV7-9 and J is TRBJ2-1, with TRBD2 identical over 14 bases. Trimming cost V 5 bases and J 9 bases; bases outside gene matches: 15. The CDR3 is 18 amino acids. Germline V gives CDR1 SEHNR, CDR2 FQNEAQ (reference sequence). CDR3 loop: CASSLIDSGLAGDGEQFF. In DNA, the CDR3 is TGTGCCAGCAGCCTAATAGACTCGGGACTAGCGGGAGATGGTGAGCAGTTCTTC. The full variable domain, its missing parts supplied by reference TRBV7-9 and TRBJ2-1, is DTGVSQNPRHKITKRGQNVTFRCDPISEHNRLYWYRQTLGQGPEFLTYFQNEAQLEKSRLLSDRFSAERPKGSFSTLEIQRTEQGDSAMYLCASSLIDSGLAGDGEQFFGPGTRLTVL.

This CDR3 is CASSQGGGYNQPQHF. The CDR3 DNA reads TGCGCCAGCAGCCAAGGAGGGGGCTACAATCAGCCCCAGCATTTT. The chain recombines TRBV4-1 with TRBJ1-5, with 7 bases matching TRBD1. The junction had 3 bases not matched to a gene; V was cut back by 1 base and J by 3 bases. This CDR3 is built from 15 residues. Germline V gene lookup returns CDR1 MGHRA and CDR2 YSYEKL.

With regard to this clonotype: The CDR3 does not close with the conserved phenylalanine or tryptophan, likely indicating a read error. CDR3 region: CASSPQTRALGYTL. CDR3 coding DNA: TGCGCCAGCAGCCCCCAAACCAGGGCCCTCGGCTACACCTTG. V gene TRBV4-3 combines with J gene TRBJ1-2, with TRBD1 as a possible D gene (5 bases). The V end was cut by 4 bases, the J end by 8 bases, with 17 bases between. The length of the CDR3 is 14 residues. Germline CDR1 LGHNA, CDR2 YSLEER.

In its sample, this clonotype was seen many times. The chain has TRBV19 and TRBJ1-5; D is perhaps TRBD1 (5 bases). Germline values: CDR1 LNHDA, CDR2 SQIVND (reference sequence). The CDR3 covers 13 residues. V shed 7 bases and J shed 3 bases, with 10 bases lying between them. The CDR3 loop is CASKRGHNQPQHF. DNA for the CDR3: TGTGCCAGTAAAAGGGGCCACAATCAGCCCCAGCATTTT.

This clonotype was detected ten times or more. V and J are TRBV6-2 or TRBV6-3 and TRBJ2-2, with 11 bases fitting TRBD2. The CDR3 length is 15 residues. Per germline, CDR1 MNHEY and CDR2 SVGEGT. V lost 4 bases to trimming and J lost 5 bases; unmatched junction nucleotides: 3. The CDR3 protein is CASSLLAGETGELFF. The CDR3 region has the DNA TGTGCCAGCAGTTTACTAGCGGGAGAAACCGGGGAGCTGTTTTTT.

This chain links TRBV24-1 with TRBJ2-5, with no clear D. Germline CDR1 reads KGHDR; CDR2 reads SFDVKD. This CDR3 contains 14 residues. Trimming shortened V by 4 bases and J by 1 base, and 9 bases separated the two germline ends. As DNA, the CDR3 is TGTGCCACCAGTGACACCCCTCTCCAAGAGACCCAGTACTTC. Its protein product is CATSDTPLQETQYF.

This clonotype was detected only a few times. The chain has TRBV14 and TRBJ2-5; D uncertain. Germline-derived CDR1 and CDR2 are SGHDN and FVKESK. This CDR3 comprises 18 residues. Deletions cut 4 bases from V and 1 base from J, with 22 bases between. CDR3 protein: CASSRRVQEVFSQETQYF. Written as DNA, the CDR3 is TGTGCCAGCAGCCGCCGGGTGCAAGAGGTTTTTTCCCAAGAGACCCAGTACTTC.

This clonotype was detected ten times or more. The chain recombines TRBV7-8 with TRBJ2-7, with TRBD2 matching 10 bases. Germline-derived CDR1 and CDR2 are SGHVS and FQNEAQ. CDR3 size: 16 residues. The V gene end was trimmed by 3 bases and the J gene end by 6 bases; junction bases not matched to a gene: 11. This CDR3 reads CASSFGLAELRSEQYF. Here the CDR3 DNA reads TGTGCCAGCAGCTTTGGACTAGCGGAGTTGCGTAGCGAGCAGTACTTC. Based on the CDR3 plus reference TRBV7-8 and TRBJ2-7, the full variable domain is GAGVSQSPRYKVAKRGQDVALRCDPISGHVSLFWYQQALGQGPEFLTYFQNEAQLDKSGLPSDRFFAERPEGSVSTLKIQRTQQEDSAVYLCASSFGLAELRSEQYFGPGTRLTVT.